These 18 T cell receptor beta chains share one sample of origin, sequenced in a study of blood T cell repertoires in COVID-19. Only in-frame clones appear in the TCRdb table, and some are missing; sequencing was by immunoSEQ multiplex PCR. Of about 83,000 clones listed, about 87% are singletons. The source material was peripheral blood. The receptors originated from an elderly man with active or convalescent COVID-19.

The chain is built from TRBV28 and TRBJ1-4; 8 bases are a match to TRBD1. J lost 4 bases, V lost 6 bases, and 4 bases had no gene match. The length of the CDR3 is 14 residues. Germline lookup yields CDR1 MDHEN and CDR2 SYDVKM. CDR3 loop: CASRGGQDNEKLFF. The DNA of the CDR3 is TGTGCCAGCAGGGGGGGACAGGATAATGAAAAACTGTTTTTT.

The V and J genes are TRBV19 and TRBJ2-1; D not certain. The V and J ends lost 3 bases and 5 bases respectively, with 8 bases between them. The V gene's germline CDR1 is LNHDA and CDR2 SQIVND (reference sequence). The CDR3 is 13 residues long. The CDR3 sequence is CASSISQNNEQFF. The DNA for the CDR3 is TGTGCCAGTAGTATTAGCCAAAACAATGAGCAGTTCTTC.

The rearrangement joins TRBV9 to TRBJ1-6; the D gene is possibly TRBD1 (5 bases). V was trimmed by 2 bases and J by 7 bases, leaving 16 bases between them. The CDR3 is 16 residues long. The germline CDR1 and CDR2 sequences are SGDLS and YYNGEE. The CDR3 nucleotides are TGTGCCAGCAGCGTGGATTTGGGGGGAGAGAATTCACCCCTCCACTTT. This encodes CASSVDLGGENSPLHF.

V is TRBV5-6 and J is TRBJ2-5; the match to TRBD2 covers 9 bases. Per germline, CDR1 SGHDT and CDR2 YYEEEE. The CDR3 contains 14 residues. V was clipped by 3 bases and J by 4 bases; unmatched bases: 4. CDR3 residues: CASSSSGVGETQYF. The CDR3 bases are TGTGCCAGCAGCTCTAGCGGGGTTGGAGAGACCCAGTACTTC.

This clone has only one observation. V usage is TRBV6-5 and J usage is TRBJ1-5, with TRBD1 matching 8 bases. Per the germline V gene, CDR1 is MNHEY and CDR2 is SVGAGI. V was clipped by 5 bases and J by 9 bases; unmatched bases: 6. There are 13 residues in the CDR3. The CDR3 region is CASSRDRTMPQHF. In nucleotides, the CDR3 is TGTGCCAGCAGTCGGGACAGGACTATGCCCCAGCATTTT.

This rearrangement joins TRBV18 to TRBJ2-3; D gene uncertain. Trimming took off 1 base at V and 3 bases at J, with 5 bases between the two ends. The CDR3 runs to 13 residues. Germline V gene sequence: CDR1 KGHSH, CDR2 LQKENI. The CDR3 is CASSPLETDTQYF. In DNA, the CDR3 is TGTGCCAGCTCACCACTAGAGACAGATACGCAGTATTTT.

This chain connects TRBV6-1 to TRBJ2-7, with D uncertain. Germline CDR1 is MNHNS and CDR2 is SASEGT. The CDR3 extends over 13 amino acids. Trimming removed 3 bases at V and 3 bases at J, with 9 bases between. The CDR3 is CASSETDLYEQYV. The CDR3, as DNA: TGTGCCAGCAGTGAGACTGATCTCTACGAGCAGTACGTC.

The chain joins TRBV3-1 (or the pseudogene TRBV3-2) to TRBJ1-2; D is unclear. Germline V gene data show CDR1 as LGHDT and CDR2 as YNNKEL (reference sequence). The ends were cut back, 7 bases at V and 4 bases at J, with 13 bases in the middle. This CDR3 is built from 13 residues. CDR3 in amino acids: CASTGDGGYGYTF. The CDR3 DNA reads TGTGCCAGCACAGGCGACGGAGGCTATGGCTACACCTTC.

The V call is TRBV30, the J call TRBJ1-5; 7 bases align to TRBD1. Germline values: CDR1 GTSNPN, CDR2 SVGIG (reference sequence). V lost 0 bases and J lost 4; bases outside the gene matches: 6. The CDR3 length is 15 residues. The CDR3 reads CAWSVQTGKNQPQHF. DNA for the CDR3: TGTGCCTGGAGTGTCCAGACAGGGAAAAATCAGCCCCAGCATTTT.

J is TRBJ2-7 and V is TRBV11-3; D unclear. This CDR3 has 13 residues. The V gene's germline CDR1 is SGHNT and CDR2 YENEEA. Trimming took 1 base from V and 2 from J, leaving 6 bases between them. The CDR3 sequence is CASSLGRAYEQYV. In DNA, the CDR3 is TGTGCCAGCAGCTTAGGACGGGCCTACGAGCAGTACGTC.

The chain has TRBV5-1 and TRBJ1-3, with 7 bases fitting TRBD1. V was pared by 6 bases and J by 0 bases, with 3 bases of the junction left unmatched. The germline CDR1 and CDR2 sequences are SGHRS and YFSETQ. The length of the CDR3 is 14 residues. The CDR3 sequence: CASTDRDSGNTIYF. CDR3 DNA: TGCGCCAGCACCGACAGGGACTCTGGAAACACCATATATTTT.

This clone occurred once. An end of the junction differs from the germline gene, which may be a read error. In the same sample, other DNA sequences code for this CDR3. This sequence joins TRBV9 and TRBJ2-1; 14 bases line up with TRBD2. This CDR3 comprises 15 residues. The V gene's germline CDR1 is SGDLS and CDR2 YYNGEE. CDR3 in DNA: TGTGCTAGCAGCGTGACTAGCGGGGGGGTTTTCGATATGTTCTTC. This encodes CASSVTSGGVFDMFF.

The chain carries TRBV28 and TRBJ2-3; TRBD2 agrees at 9 bases. The CDR3 contains 16 residues. CDR1 is MDHEN and CDR2 is SYDVKM in the germline V gene. V trimming: 2 bases; J trimming: 3 bases; junction bases outside the gene matches: 6. CDR3 amino acids: CASSLALAGRTDTQYF. CDR3 bases: TGTGCCAGCAGTTTAGCGCTAGCGGGGAGAACAGATACGCAGTATTTT.

The V gene is TRBV5-6, the J gene TRBJ1-4; a weak D match, TRBD1 (5 bases). The CDR3 consists of 16 residues. With 3 bases removed from V and 0 bases from J, the gap between germline ends came to 12 bases. The germline V gene has CDR1 SGHDT and CDR2 YYEEEE. The chain's CDR3 is CASSSRGGATNEKLFF. CDR3 coding DNA: TGTGCCAGCAGCTCTCGCGGGGGTGCAACTAATGAAAAACTGTTTTTT.

The rearrangement joins TRBV18 to TRBJ2-7; D is possibly TRBD1 (6 bases). Germline V gene lookup returns CDR1 KGHSH and CDR2 LQKENI. The CDR3 covers 13 residues. V lost 5 bases to trimming and J lost 4 bases, with 12 bases between them. The CDR3 bases are TGTGCCAGCTCAGACGGGACAAATTACGAGCAGTACGTC. It encodes CASSDGTNYEQYV.

This clone was observed a single time. The J gene is TRBJ2-5, the V gene TRBV5-1; 7 bases map to TRBD1. Germline V CDR1 and CDR2: SGHRS, YFSETQ. This CDR3 contains 13 residues. V lost 5 bases to trimming and J lost 5 bases; unmatched junction nucleotides: 6. Here the CDR3 DNA reads TGCGCCAGCAGAGGGGGCGCGAGGGAGACCCAGTACTTC. It yields the protein CASRGGARETQYF.

Only a few counts were recorded for this clone. The V and J genes are TRBV19 and TRBJ1-2; 7 bases map to TRBD1. The V segment lost 4 bases and the J segment 4 bases; nucleotides outside the gene matches: 9. This CDR3 has 15 residues. CDR1 is LNHDA and CDR2 is SQIVND in the germline V gene (reference sequence). CDR3 protein: CASSRQGGVLYGYTF. The CDR3 coding sequence is TGTGCCAGTAGTAGGCAGGGGGGCGTTCTCTATGGCTACACCTTC.

The V and J genes are TRBV28 and TRBJ1-6; 7 bases line up with TRBD1. Per the germline V gene, CDR1 is MDHEN and CDR2 is SYDVKM. The CDR3 is 14 amino acids. V gave up 6 bases and J gave up 9 bases; unmatched junction bases: 8. CDR3 DNA sequence: TGTGCCAGCAGGGGGACAGTACAGGGTTCACCCCTCCACTTT. Its translation: CASRGTVQGSPLHF.